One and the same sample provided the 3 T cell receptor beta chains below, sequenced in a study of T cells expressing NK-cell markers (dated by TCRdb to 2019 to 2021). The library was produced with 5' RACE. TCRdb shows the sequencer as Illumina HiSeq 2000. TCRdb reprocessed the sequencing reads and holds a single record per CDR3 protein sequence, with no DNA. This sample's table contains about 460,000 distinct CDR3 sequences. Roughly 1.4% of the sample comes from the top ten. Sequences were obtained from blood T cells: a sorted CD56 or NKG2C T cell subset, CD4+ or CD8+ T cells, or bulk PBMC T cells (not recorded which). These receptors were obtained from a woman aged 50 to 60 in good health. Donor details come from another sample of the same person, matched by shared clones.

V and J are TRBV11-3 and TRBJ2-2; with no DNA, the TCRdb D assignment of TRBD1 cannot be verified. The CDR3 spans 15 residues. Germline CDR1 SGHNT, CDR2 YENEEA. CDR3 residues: CASSLPGTPGGELFF.

CDR3 sequence: CASSLPGVIYNEQFF. The chain uses TRBV7-8 and TRBJ2-1; checking the TCRdb D call of TRBD1 is not possible without DNA. Germline V CDR1 and CDR2: SGHVS, FQNEAQ. This CDR3 comprises 15 residues.

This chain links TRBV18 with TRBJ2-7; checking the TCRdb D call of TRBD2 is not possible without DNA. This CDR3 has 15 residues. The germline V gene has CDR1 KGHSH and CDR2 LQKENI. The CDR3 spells CASSRTASVLYEQYF. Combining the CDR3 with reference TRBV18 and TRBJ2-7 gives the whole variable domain NAGVMQNPRHLVRRRGQEARLRCSPMKGHSHVYWYRQLPEEGLKFMVYLQKENIIDESGMPKERFSAEFPKEGPSILRIQQVVRGDSAAYFCASSRTASVLYEQYFGPGTRLTVT.